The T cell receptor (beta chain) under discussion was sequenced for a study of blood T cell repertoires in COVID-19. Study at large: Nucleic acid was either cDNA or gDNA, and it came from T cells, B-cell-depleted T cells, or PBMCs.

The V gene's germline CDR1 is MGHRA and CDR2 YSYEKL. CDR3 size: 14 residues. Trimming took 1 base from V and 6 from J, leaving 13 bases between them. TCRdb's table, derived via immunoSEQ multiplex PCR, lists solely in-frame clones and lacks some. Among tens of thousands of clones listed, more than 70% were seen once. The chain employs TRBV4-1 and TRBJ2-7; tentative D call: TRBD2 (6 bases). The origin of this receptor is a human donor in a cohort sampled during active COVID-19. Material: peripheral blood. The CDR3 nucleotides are TGCGCCAGCAGCCAAGTCCGACTAGATTCCGAGCAGTACTTC. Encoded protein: CASSQVRLDSEQYF.